These 26 T cell receptor beta chains originate from one sample sequenced in a study of cytomegalovirus exposure and HLA in healthy donors. The repertoire was sequenced with immunoSEQ multiplex PCR; TCRdb's copy has only in-frame clones and lacks some. The table includes roughly 50,000 clones, 90% to 95% detected once. Sequenced: PBMCs. All receptors come from a woman aged 18-29 years in good health and CMV-seropositive.

The chain carries TRBV6-4 and TRBJ1-2, with TRBD1 matching over 8 bases. In germline, CDR1 is MRHNA, CDR2 SNTAGT. Germline trimming cut 6 bases from V and 3 bases from J; bases unmatched to any gene: 9. The CDR3 has 15 residues. CDR3 bases: TGTGCCAGCAGACCCGGACAGGGCCTCTACTATGGCTACACCTTC. Translation gives CASRPGQGLYYGYTF.

The rearrangement joins TRBV10-2 to TRBJ2-3; 7 bases agree with TRBD2. J was trimmed by 1 base and V by 2 bases; bases with no gene match: 0. CDR1 WSHSY and CDR2 SAAADI come from the germline V gene. This CDR3 comprises 14 residues. The CDR3 bases are TGCGCCAGCAGTGAGCGGGGGGGCACAGATACGCAGTATTTT. It encodes CASSERGGTDTQYF.

The J gene is TRBJ1-1, the V gene TRBV7-9, with 7 positions matching TRBD1. Germline CDR1 and CDR2: SEHNR and FQNEAQ (reference sequence). V shed 7 bases, J shed 6 bases, and the junction held 8 bases outside the gene matches. This CDR3 is 13 amino acids long. CDR3 bases: TGTGCCAGCACCAAGACAGGGCGCGCTGAAGCTTTCTTT. Its translation: CASTKTGRAEAFF.

V usage is TRBV28 and J usage is TRBJ2-7; TRBD1 might be the D (6 bases). This CDR3 is 15 amino acids long. Germline CDR1 MDHEN, CDR2 SYDVKM. V lost 5 bases to trimming and J lost 0 bases, with 14 bases between them. CDR3 DNA sequence: TGTGCCAGCAGTGATACGACAGGACTCTCCTACGAGCAGTACTTC. Amino acids: CASSDTTGLSYEQYF.

The V call is TRBV13, the J call TRBJ1-6; the D is unclear. Germline V gene sequence: CDR1 PRHDT, CDR2 FYEKMQ (reference sequence). The CDR3 extends over 15 amino acids. Trimming removed 5 bases at V and 4 bases at J, with 12 bases between. The CDR3 sequence: CASSPTRDYNSPLHF. CDR3 nucleotide sequence: TGTGCCAGCAGCCCCACGAGGGATTATAATTCACCCCTCCACTTT.

V usage is TRBV5-4 and J usage is TRBJ2-1; D is ambiguous. V was clipped by 1 base and J by 6 bases, with 11 bases between them. Germline CDR1 reads SGHNT; CDR2 reads YYREEE (reference sequence). The CDR3 consists of 14 residues. The chain's CDR3 is CASSLFGVGNEQFF. The CDR3 DNA is TGTGCCAGCAGCTTGTTCGGTGTCGGCAATGAGCAGTTCTTC.

The rearrangement links TRBV5-1 to TRBJ2-7; D is possibly TRBD1 (5 bases). Germline V gene lookup returns CDR1 SGHRS and CDR2 YFSETQ. This CDR3 comprises 15 residues. Trimming took 1 base from V and 5 from J, leaving 16 bases between them. The CDR3 region has the DNA TGCGCCAGCAGCTTGTCAACAGGAGTCCCCGACGAGCAGTACTTC. Translated, it gives CASSLSTGVPDEQYF.

This clone was seen just once. The chain combines TRBV14 with TRBJ1-4; 11 bases agree with TRBD1. Per the germline V gene, CDR1 is SGHDN and CDR2 is FVKESK. V was pared by 1 base and J by 0 bases, with 10 bases of the junction left unmatched. This CDR3 contains 20 residues. Here the CDR3 reads CASSQGRGTGGYATNEKLFF. For the CDR3, the DNA is TGTGCCAGCAGCCAAGGTCGAGGGACAGGGGGATATGCAACTAATGAAAAACTGTTTTTT.

This sequence joins TRBV4-3 and TRBJ1-5; 7 bases map to TRBD1. The J segment lost 5 bases and the V segment lost 5 bases, leaving 3 bases of the junction unmatched. The CDR3 extends over 13 amino acids. CDR1 LGHNA and CDR2 YSLEER come from the germline V gene. In DNA, the CDR3 is TGCGCCAGCAGCTTCACAGGGGATCAGCCCCAGCATTTT. Encoded protein: CASSFTGDQPQHF.

The CDR3: CASSSLALGETQYF. In DNA form, the CDR3 reads TGTGCCAGCAGCTCGCTAGCGCTCGGAGAGACCCAGTACTTC. The V call is TRBV11-2, the J call TRBJ2-5; possible D gene TRBD2, 6 bases. The ends were cut back, 4 bases at V and 4 bases at J, with 13 bases in the middle. Germline V gene sequence: CDR1 SGHAT, CDR2 FQNNGV. The CDR3 is made up of 14 amino acids.

This rearrangement joins TRBV7-3 to TRBJ1-6; D is perhaps TRBD1 (5 bases). The CDR3 consists of 14 residues. Between the trimmed V and J ends, which lost 0 bases and 7 bases, there was a span of 7 bases. Per germline, CDR1 SGHTA and CDR2 FQGTGA. The chain's CDR3 is CASSLTGVNSPLHF. CDR3 bases: TGTGCCAGCAGCTTAACAGGGGTCAATTCACCCCTCCACTTT.

The chain combines TRBV27 with TRBJ1-2; a weak D match, TRBD1 (6 bases). Trimming removed 6 bases at V and 2 bases at J, with 16 bases between. There are 15 residues in the CDR3. The germline gives CDR1 MNHEY, CDR2 SMNVEV (reference sequence). In DNA, the CDR3 is TGTGCCAGCAGCCTGCAAGGACAGCTAAACTATGGCTACACCTTC. Translated: CASSLQGQLNYGYTF.

The V gene is TRBV7-9, the J gene TRBJ1-1, with D possibly matching TRBD1 (6 bases). CDR1 and CDR2 from the germline V gene are SEHNR and FQNEAQ (reference sequence). This CDR3 region has 16 residues. The V end was cut by 0 bases, the J end by 1 base, with 12 bases between. CDR3 protein: CASSLAAGGRNTEAFF. CDR3 DNA sequence: TGTGCCAGCAGCTTAGCGGCGGGGGGGCGGAACACTGAAGCTTTCTTT. The variable domain in full, completed from reference TRBV7-9 and TRBJ1-1, reads DTGVSQNPRHKITKRGQNVTFRCDPISEHNRLYWYRQTLGQGPEFLTYFQNEAQLEKSRLLSDRFSAERPKGSFSTLEIQRTEQGDSAMYLCASSLAAGGRNTEAFFGQGTRLTVV.

The chain couples TRBV14 to TRBJ1-2; the D is unclear. Trimming stripped 0 bases from V and 7 bases from J, with 15 bases between. This CDR3 region has 15 residues. The germline V gene has CDR1 SGHDN and CDR2 FVKESK. CDR3 nucleotide sequence: TGTGCCAGCAGCCAAGATCGTGGGCAGTCTTCTGGCTACACCTTC. It encodes CASSQDRGQSSGYTF.

This rearrangement joins TRBV27 to TRBJ2-7; 8 bases are shared with TRBD1. The CDR3 is 15 amino acids. V dropped 5 bases and J dropped 3; count of bases not matched to a gene: 9. From germline, CDR1 is MNHEY and CDR2 SMNVEV (reference sequence). The CDR3 here is CASSARQGIFYEQYF. CDR3 nucleotides: TGTGCCAGCAGTGCCAGACAGGGGATATTCTACGAGCAGTACTTC.

The rearrangement uses TRBV27 and TRBJ2-7; D ambiguous. The CDR3 extends over 13 amino acids. The germline CDR1 and CDR2 sequences are MNHEY and SMNVEV (reference sequence). With 3 bases removed from V and 5 bases from J, the gap between germline ends came to 11 bases. The DNA for the CDR3 is TGTGCCAGCAGTTTTAGTGCCCCGAACGAGCAGTACTTC. Amino acids: CASSFSAPNEQYF.

The V call is TRBV7-9, the J call TRBJ2-5, with 7 bases aligning to TRBD1. Looked up from germline, CDR1 is SEHNR and CDR2 is FQNEAQ (reference sequence). V shed 1 base and J 5 bases; nucleotides not matched to a gene: 16. This CDR3 is built from 18 residues. CDR3 in DNA: TGTGCCAGCAGCTTAGTATTCGATACAGGGGCCCTAAGGGAGACCCAGTACTTC. Its translation: CASSLVFDTGALRETQYF.

The CDR3 protein is CASTDSYNSPLHF. CDR3 sequence (DNA): TGTGCCAGTACAGACAGCTATAATTCACCCCTCCACTTT. J is TRBJ1-6 and V is TRBV19, with D possibly matching TRBD1 (5 bases). Trimming removed 7 bases from V and 3 bases from J, with 7 bases in between. This CDR3 has 13 residues. Germline lookup yields CDR1 LNHDA and CDR2 SQIVND (reference sequence).

The chain carries TRBV11-2 and TRBJ1-4, with TRBD1 identical over 7 bases. Looked up from germline, CDR1 is SGHAT and CDR2 is FQNNGV. Trimming at V came to 0 bases and at J to 8 bases, leaving 21 bases not matched to a gene. The CDR3 runs to 20 residues. The CDR3 region has the DNA TGTGCCAGCAGCTTAGATCCCCATACTCCCCAAGGGGGCATCTGGGAAAAACTGTTTTTT. The encoded protein is CASSLDPHTPQGGIWEKLFF.

The chain is built from TRBV4-1 and TRBJ1-2; D may be TRBD1 (6 bases). CDR1 MGHRA and CDR2 YSYEKL come from the germline V gene. Trimming cost V 4 bases and J 8 bases, with 8 bases left between them. This CDR3 is 11 amino acids long. For the CDR3, the DNA is TGCGCCAGCAGCCTCAGGGGAGGCTACACCTTC. Translation gives CASSLRGGYTF.

This clone came up many times. The rearrangement links TRBV4-3 to TRBJ2-4, with 9 bases that match TRBD2. Per germline, CDR1 LGHNA and CDR2 YSLEER. Trimming took 1 base from V and 10 from J; bases not matched to a gene: 8. The CDR3 covers 15 residues. The CDR3 loop reads CASSQAVIAGVIQYF. The CDR3 nucleotides read TGCGCCAGCAGCCAAGCGGTAATAGCGGGGGTGATTCAGTACTTC.

This clone was found once. This chain uses TRBV6-6 with TRBJ1-4; 8 bases match TRBD1. The germline CDR1 and CDR2 sequences are MNHNY and SVGAGI (reference sequence). With V trimmed by 6 bases and J by 4 bases, 4 bases remained unmatched. The CDR3 is 14 residues long. CDR3 nucleotide sequence: TGTGCCAGCAGCTCAACAGGGGGTAATGAAAAACTGTTTTTT. Translated, it gives CASSSTGGNEKLFF.

V and J are TRBV2 and TRBJ1-1, with a possible D match to TRBD1 (5 bases). Germline V gene lookup returns CDR1 SNHLY and CDR2 FYNNEI. V dropped 5 bases and J dropped 5 bases, with 15 bases sitting between them. CDR3 size: 14 residues. This chain's CDR3 is CASSYSGGRTEAFF. In DNA form, the CDR3 reads TGTGCCAGCAGTTACTCCGGGGGAAGGACTGAAGCTTTCTTT.

This rearrangement joins TRBV5-1 to TRBJ2-3; D ambiguous. V shed 6 bases and J shed 2 bases, with 13 bases lying between them. This CDR3 contains 14 residues. The germline CDR1 and CDR2 sequences are SGHRS and YFSETQ. CDR3 protein: CASTPTQDTDTQYF. In nucleotides, the CDR3 is TGCGCCAGCACCCCGACTCAAGACACAGATACGCAGTATTTT.

The V and J genes are TRBV11-2 and TRBJ1-2; TRBD1 aligns across 7 bases. Germline CDR1 is SGHAT and CDR2 is FQNNGV. J lost 4 bases, V lost 5 bases, and 10 bases had no gene match. The CDR3 length is 15 residues. Written as DNA, the CDR3 is TGTGCCAGCAGCCTGGCGCTGGACAGGACCTATGGCTACACCTTC. It translates to CASSLALDRTYGYTF.

This clone was observed a few times. The chain recombines TRBV2 with TRBJ1-4; TRBD1 matches 9 bases. Unmatched junction bases numbered 10, after V lost 5 bases and J lost 3 bases. The CDR3 runs to 17 residues. Germline CDR1 SNHLY, CDR2 FYNNEI. CDR3 coding DNA: TGTGCCAGCAGTAACAATTTACGGACAGGGGCTAATGAAAAACTGTTTTTT. Encoded protein: CASSNNLRTGANEKLFF.